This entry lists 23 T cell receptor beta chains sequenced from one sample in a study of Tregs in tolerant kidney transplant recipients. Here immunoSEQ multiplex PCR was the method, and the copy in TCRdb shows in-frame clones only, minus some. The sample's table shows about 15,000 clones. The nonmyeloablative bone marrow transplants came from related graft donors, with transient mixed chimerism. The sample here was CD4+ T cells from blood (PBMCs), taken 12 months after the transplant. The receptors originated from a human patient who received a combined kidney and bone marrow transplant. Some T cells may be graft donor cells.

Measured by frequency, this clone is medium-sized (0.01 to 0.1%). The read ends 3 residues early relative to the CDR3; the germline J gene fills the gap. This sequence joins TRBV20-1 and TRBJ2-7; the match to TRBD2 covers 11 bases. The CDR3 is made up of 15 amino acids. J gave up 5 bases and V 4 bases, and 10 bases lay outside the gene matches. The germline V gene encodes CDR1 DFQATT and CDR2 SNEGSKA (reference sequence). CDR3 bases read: TGCAGTGCTAAACCCTTCACTAGCGGGAGCCACGAG. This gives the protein CSAKPFTSGSHE. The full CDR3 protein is CSAKPFTSGSHEQYF.

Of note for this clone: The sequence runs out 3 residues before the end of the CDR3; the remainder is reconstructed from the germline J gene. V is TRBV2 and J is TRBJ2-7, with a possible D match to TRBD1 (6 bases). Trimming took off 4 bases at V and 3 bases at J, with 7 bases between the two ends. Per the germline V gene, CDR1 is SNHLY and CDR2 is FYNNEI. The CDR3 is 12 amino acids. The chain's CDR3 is CASSAQGYEQYF. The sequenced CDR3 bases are TGTGCCAGCAGTGCACAGGGCTACGAG.

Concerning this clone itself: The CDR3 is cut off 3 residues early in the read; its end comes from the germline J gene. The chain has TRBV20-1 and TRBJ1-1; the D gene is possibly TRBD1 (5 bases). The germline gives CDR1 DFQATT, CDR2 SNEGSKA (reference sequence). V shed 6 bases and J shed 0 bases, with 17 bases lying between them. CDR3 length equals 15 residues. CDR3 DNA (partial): TGCAGTGCCCTCCCAGATGGACAACTGAACACTGAA. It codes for CSALPDGQLNTE. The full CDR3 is CSALPDGQLNTEAFF.

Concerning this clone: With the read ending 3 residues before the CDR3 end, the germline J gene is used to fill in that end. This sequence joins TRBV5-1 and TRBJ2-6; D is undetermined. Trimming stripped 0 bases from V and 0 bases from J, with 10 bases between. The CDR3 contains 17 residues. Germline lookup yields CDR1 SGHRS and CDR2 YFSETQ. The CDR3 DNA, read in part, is TGCGCCAGCAGCTTGGATAACACCAACTCTGGGGCCAACGTC. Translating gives CASSLDNTNSGANV. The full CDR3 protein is CASSLDNTNSGANVLTF.

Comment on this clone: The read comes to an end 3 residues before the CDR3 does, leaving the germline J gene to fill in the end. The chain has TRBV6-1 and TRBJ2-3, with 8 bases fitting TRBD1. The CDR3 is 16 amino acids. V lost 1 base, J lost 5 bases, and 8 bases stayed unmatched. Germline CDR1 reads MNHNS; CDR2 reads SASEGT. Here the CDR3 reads CASSEVGQVWGDTQYF. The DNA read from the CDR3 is TGTGCCAGCAGTGAAGTGGGACAGGTGTGGGGAGATACG.

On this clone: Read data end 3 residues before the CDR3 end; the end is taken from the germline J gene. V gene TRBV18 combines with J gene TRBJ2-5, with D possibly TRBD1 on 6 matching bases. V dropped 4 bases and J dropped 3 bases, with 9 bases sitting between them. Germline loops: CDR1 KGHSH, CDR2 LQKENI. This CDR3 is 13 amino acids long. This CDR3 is CASSRGQKETQYF. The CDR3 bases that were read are TGTGCCAGCTCACGCGGACAGAAAGAGACC.

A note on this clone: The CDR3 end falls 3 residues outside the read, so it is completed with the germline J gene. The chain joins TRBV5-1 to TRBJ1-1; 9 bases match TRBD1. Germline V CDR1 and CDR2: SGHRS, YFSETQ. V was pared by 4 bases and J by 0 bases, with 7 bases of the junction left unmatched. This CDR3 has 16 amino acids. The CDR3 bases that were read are TGCGCCAGCAGCGGGGGACAGGGTGCCATGAACACTGAA. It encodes CASSGGQGAMNTE. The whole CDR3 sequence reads CASSGGQGAMNTEAFF.

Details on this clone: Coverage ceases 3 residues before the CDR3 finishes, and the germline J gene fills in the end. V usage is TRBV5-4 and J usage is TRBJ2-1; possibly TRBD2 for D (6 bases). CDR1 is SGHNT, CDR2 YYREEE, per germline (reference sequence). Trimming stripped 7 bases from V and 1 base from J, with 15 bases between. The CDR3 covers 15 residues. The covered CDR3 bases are TGTGCCAGCGCCCTGGGGGGTGGGTCCTACAATGAG. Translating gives CASALGGGSYNE. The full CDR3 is CASALGGGSYNEQFF.

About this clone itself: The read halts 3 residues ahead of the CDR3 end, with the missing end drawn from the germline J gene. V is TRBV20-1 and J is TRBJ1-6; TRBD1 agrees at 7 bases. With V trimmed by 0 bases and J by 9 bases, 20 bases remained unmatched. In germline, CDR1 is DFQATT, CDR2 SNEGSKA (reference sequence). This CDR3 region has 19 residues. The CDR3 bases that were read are TGCAGTGCTAGAGACTCACAACGGACAGGATATCTCGGTGGTTCACCC. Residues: CSARDSQRTGYLGGSP. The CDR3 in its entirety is CSARDSQRTGYLGGSPLHF.

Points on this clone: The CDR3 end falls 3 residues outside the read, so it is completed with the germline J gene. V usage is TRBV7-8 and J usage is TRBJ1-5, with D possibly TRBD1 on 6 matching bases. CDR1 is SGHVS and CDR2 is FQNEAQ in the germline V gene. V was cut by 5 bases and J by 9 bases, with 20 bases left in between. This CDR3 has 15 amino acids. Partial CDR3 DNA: TGTGCCAGCAGCCGAGGCCAGACAGGCGGGGGGCCC. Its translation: CASSRGQTGGGP. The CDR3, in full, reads CASSRGQTGGGPQHF.

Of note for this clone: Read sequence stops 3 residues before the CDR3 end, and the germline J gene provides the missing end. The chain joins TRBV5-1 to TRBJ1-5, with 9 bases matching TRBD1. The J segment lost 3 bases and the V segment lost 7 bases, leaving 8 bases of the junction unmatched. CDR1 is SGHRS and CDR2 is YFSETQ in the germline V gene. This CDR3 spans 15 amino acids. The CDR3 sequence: CASRQGQGNNQPQHF. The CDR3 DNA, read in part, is TGCGCCAGCCGTCAGGGACAGGGTAACAATCAGCCC.

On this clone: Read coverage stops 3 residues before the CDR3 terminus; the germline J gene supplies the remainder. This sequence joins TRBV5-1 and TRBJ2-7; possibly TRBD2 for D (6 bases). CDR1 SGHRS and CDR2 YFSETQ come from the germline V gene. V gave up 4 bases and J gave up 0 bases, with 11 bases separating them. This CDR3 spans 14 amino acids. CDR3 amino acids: CASSAAGSSYEQYF. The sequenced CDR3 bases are TGCGCCAGCAGCGCAGCGGGTTCCTCCTACGAG.

Incomplete CDR3 DNA: TGCAGCGTTGACAACACAGATACG. It codes for CSVDNTDT. The entire CDR3 sequence reads CSVDNTDTQYF. The chain couples TRBV29-1 to TRBJ2-3; D ambiguous. The read terminates 3 residues before the CDR3 end, so the remaining end is supplied by the germline J gene. V was trimmed by 3 bases and J by 2 bases, leaving 3 bases between them. Germline lookup yields CDR1 SQVTM and CDR2 ANQGSEA. The CDR3 runs to 11 residues.

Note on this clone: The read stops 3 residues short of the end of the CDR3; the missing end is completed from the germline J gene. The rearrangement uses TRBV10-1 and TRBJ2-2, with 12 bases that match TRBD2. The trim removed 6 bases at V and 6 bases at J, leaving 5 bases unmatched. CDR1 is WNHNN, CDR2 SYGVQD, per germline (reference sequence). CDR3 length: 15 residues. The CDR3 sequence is CASSKTSGRSGELFF. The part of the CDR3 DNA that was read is TGCGCCAGCAGCAAGACTAGCGGGAGATCCGGGGAG.

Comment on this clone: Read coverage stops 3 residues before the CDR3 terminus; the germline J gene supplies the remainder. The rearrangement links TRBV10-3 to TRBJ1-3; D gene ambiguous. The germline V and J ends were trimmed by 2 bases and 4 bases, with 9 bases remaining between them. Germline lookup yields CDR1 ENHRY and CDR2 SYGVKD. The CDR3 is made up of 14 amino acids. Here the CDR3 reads CAISERLLGNTIYF. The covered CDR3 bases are TGTGCCATCAGTGAGAGGCTACTAGGAAACACC.

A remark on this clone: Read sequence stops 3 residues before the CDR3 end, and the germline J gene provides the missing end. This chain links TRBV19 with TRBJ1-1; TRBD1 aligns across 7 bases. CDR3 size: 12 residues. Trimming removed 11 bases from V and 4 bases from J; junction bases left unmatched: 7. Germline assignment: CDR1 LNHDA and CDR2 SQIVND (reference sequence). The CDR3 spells CASRGQTTEAFF. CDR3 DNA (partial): TGTGCCTCCCGGGGACAGACCACTGAA.

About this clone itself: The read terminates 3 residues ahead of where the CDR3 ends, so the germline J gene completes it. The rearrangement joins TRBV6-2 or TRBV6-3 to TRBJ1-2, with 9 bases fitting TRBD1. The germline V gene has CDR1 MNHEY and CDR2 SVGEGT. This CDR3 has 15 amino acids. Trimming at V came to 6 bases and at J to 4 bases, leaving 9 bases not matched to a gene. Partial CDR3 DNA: TGTGCCAGCAGAGCTTGGGACAGGGACGGCTATGGC. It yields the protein CASRAWDRDGYG. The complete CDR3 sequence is CASRAWDRDGYGYTF.

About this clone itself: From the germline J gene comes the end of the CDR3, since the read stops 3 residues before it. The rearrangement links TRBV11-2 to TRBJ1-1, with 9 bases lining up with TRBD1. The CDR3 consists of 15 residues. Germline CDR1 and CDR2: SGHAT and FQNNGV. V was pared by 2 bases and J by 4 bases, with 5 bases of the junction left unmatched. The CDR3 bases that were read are TGTGCCAGCAGCTTATGGACAGGGGCTATCACTGAA. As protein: CASSLWTGAITE. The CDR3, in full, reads CASSLWTGAITEAFF.

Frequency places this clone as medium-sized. CDR3 DNA (partial): TGCAGTGCTAGAGATTTGCGAAGGCGGAATGAG. It is translated as CSARDLRRRNE. The CDR3 in its entirety is CSARDLRRRNEQFF. The chain has TRBV20-1 and TRBJ2-1; D gene uncertain. The CDR3 end is not reached by the read, which stops 3 residues before it; the germline J gene fills it in. V lost 0 bases and J 7 bases, leaving 13 bases between the germline ends. The germline V gene has CDR1 DFQATT and CDR2 SNEGSKA (reference sequence). The CDR3 spans 14 residues.

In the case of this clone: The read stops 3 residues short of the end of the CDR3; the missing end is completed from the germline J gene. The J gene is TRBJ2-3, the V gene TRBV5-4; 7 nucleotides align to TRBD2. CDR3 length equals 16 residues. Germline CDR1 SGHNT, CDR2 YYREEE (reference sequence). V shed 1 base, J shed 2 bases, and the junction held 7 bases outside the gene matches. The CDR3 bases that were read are TGTGCCAGCAGCTTGACGCTAGCGGCATTCACAGATACG. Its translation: CASSLTLAAFTDT. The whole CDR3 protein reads CASSLTLAAFTDTQYF.

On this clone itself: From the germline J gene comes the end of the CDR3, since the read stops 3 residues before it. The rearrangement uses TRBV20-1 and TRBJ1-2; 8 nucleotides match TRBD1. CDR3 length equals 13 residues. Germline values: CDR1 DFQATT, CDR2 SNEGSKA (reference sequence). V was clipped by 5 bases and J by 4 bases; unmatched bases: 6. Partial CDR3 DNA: TGCAGTGCTCCGGACAGGGTACGCTATGGC. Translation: CSAPDRVRYG. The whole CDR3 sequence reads CSAPDRVRYGYTF.

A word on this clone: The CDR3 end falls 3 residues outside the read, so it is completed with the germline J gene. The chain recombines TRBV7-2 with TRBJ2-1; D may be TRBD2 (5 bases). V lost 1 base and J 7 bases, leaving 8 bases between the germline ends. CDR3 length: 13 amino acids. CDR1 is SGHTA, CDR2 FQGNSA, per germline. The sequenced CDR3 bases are TGTGCCAGCAGCTTAGGGCCGGGGAATGAG. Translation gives CASSLGPGNE. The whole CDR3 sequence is CASSLGPGNEQFF. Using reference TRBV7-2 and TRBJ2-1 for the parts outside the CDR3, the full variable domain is GAGVSQSPSNKVTEKGKDVELRCDPISGHTALYWYRQSLGQGLEFLIYFQGNSAPDKSGLPSDRFSAERTGGSVSTLTIQRTQQEDSAVYLCASSLGPGNEQFFGPGTRLTVL.

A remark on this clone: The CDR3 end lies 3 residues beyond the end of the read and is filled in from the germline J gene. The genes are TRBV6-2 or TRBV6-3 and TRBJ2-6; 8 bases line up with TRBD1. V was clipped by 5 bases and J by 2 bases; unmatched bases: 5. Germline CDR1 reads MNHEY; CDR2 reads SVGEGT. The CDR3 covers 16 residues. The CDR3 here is CASSLSDRAGANVLTF. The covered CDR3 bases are TGTGCCAGCAGTCTCTCGGACAGGGCTGGGGCCAACGTC.